The rows below give T cell receptor beta chains drawn from one sample of a study of radiotherapy plus CTLA-4 blockade in lung cancer. Clones were sequenced by immunoSEQ multiplex PCR, and TCRdb holds only the in-frame ones, with some missing. The table lists fewer than 85,000 clones, around 84% of them singletons, with 0.85% to 0.95% in the top ten. Sequenced material: peripheral blood, taken from a patient treated with radiotherapy plus ipilimumab. Every receptor here comes from a human donor with non-small cell lung cancer who had stable disease on radiotherapy plus ipilimumab. CDR3s include the opening cysteine and the closing phenylalanine or tryptophan. The D gene is left open where the match is weak. Clone size, where shown, is once, few, many, or a class for clones that have expanded.

V,size,J,D,DNA,CDR3
TRBV5-1,NA,TRBJ1-3,NA,TGCGCCAGCAGCCCAGTTACTTCTGGAAACACCATATATTTT,CASSPVTSGNTIYF
TRBV7-9,NA,TRBJ1-1,NA,TGTGCCAGCAGCTTAGGGGCGAACACTGAAGCTTTCTTT,CASSLGANTEAFF
TRBV7-8,NA,TRBJ2-3,TRBD2,TGTGCCAGCAGCCCACTAGCGGCGGGGGCAGATACGCAGTATTTT,CASSPLAAGADTQYF
TRBV7-8,NA,TRBJ1-2,NA,TGTGCCAGCAGCTTAGGGCAGGGAGGCTATGGCTACACCTTC,CASSLGQGGYGYTF
TRBV2,NA,TRBJ1-2,TRBD1,TGTGCCAGCAGAGGGACAGGGGGTCTCTATGGCTACACCTTC,CASRGTGGLYGYTF
TRBV5-1,NA,TRBJ2-2,NA,TGCGCCAGCAGCGGTACTTTAGCGGAGGGGATCCCCGGGGAGCTGTTTTTT,CASSGTLAEGIPGELFF
TRBV5-1,NA,TRBJ2-7,TRBD1,TGCGCCAGCAGCCCCGTCCAGGGGGCGCGCGGTGAGCAGTACTTC,CASSPVQGARGEQYF
TRBV30,NA,TRBJ1-6,NA,TGTGCCTGGAGTGTTTCCTTGGGGTGGAATTCACCCCTCCACTTT,CAWSVSLGWNSPLHF
TRBV28,NA,TRBJ1-5,NA,TGTGCCAGCAGTTTATCGGGTCAGCCCCAGCATTTT,CASSLSGQPQHF
TRBV19,once,TRBJ2-3,TRBD2,TGTGCCAGCGGACTAGCGGGGGGGCCCGGAGATACGCAGTATTTT,CASGLAGGPGDTQYF
TRBV27,NA,TRBJ1-2,TRBD1,TGTGCCAGCAGCTTCAGGACAGGCACTTATGGCTACACCTTC,CASSFRTGTYGYTF
TRBV9,NA,TRBJ2-1,NA,TGTGCCAGCAACAAAGGGGGGTACAATGAGCAGTTCTTC,CASNKGGYNEQFF
TRBV19,once,TRBJ2-6,NA,TGTGCCAGTAGTATAGTCAGGAAGGGGTCCTCTGGGGCCAACGTCCTGACTTTC,CASSIVRKGSSGANVLTF
TRBV2,NA,TRBJ2-1,TRBD2,TGTGCCAGCAGTGTTCTAGCGGGGGGGGATGAGCAGTTCTTC,CASSVLAGGDEQFF
TRBV18,NA,TRBJ1-5,TRBD1,TGTGCCAGCTCACCACAGGGGGCCCAGCCCCAGCATTTT,CASSPQGAQPQHF
TRBV7-9,NA,TRBJ2-3,TRBD2,TGTGCCAGCAGCCCCGCTGGACTAGCGGGAGGGTTGGTGCCAGATACGCAGTATTTT,CASSPAGLAGGLVPDTQYF
TRBV2,NA,TRBJ2-5,NA,TGTGCCAGCAGTGGAGATTTGGAGGTGGTAGAGACCCAGTACTTC,CASSGDLEVVETQYF
TRBV28,once,TRBJ1-1,NA,TGTGCCAGCAGCCGACCGACGTCACGGGTGAACACTGAAGCTTTCTTT,CASSRPTSRVNTEAFF
TRBV21-1,few,TRBJ1-4,NA,TGTGCCAGCAGCAACCGGGACAGGGAGAGGGAGGAAAAACTGTTTTTT,CASSNRDREREEKLFF
TRBV5-4,NA,TRBJ1-4,NA,TGTGCCAGCAGCTTTCGGGGTAGCGAAAAACTGTTTTTT,CASSFRGSEKLFF
TRBV6-5,NA,TRBJ2-5,TRBD2,TGTGCCAGCAGTAGCGGGGGGGCCGTGGAGACCCAGTACTTC,CASSSGGAVETQYF